This TCR beta chain was identified in a study of OX40 agonist ivuxolimab in advanced cancers. Broader study findings: Expanded peripheral T cell antigen specificity was not determined.

The method was immunoSEQ multiplex PCR; TCRdb's version includes in-frame clones alone and lacks a portion of them. This table holds fewer than 30,000 clones, less than 80% found once. V shed 5 bases and J shed 0 bases, with 10 bases lying between them. This CDR3 contains 14 residues. Germline CDR1 is SGHAT and CDR2 is FQDESV (reference sequence). Concerning this clone itself: Its antigen is not identified.

Autoimmune disease history or systemic immunosuppression barred patients. The input for sequencing was CD4+ or CD8+ T cells sorted from blood, taken in a trial of the OX40 agonist ivuxolimab. The sequence was collected from an adult with an advanced solid tumor such as melanoma, head and neck, liver or kidney cancer. J is TRBJ1-1 and V is TRBV11-1, with D unresolved. The CDR3 loop is CASSLRRMNTEAFF. In DNA form, the CDR3 reads TGTGCCAGCAGCCTAAGACGGATGAACACTGAAGCTTTCTTT.